Sequencing of this T cell receptor beta chain was carried out in a study of blood T cell repertoires in COVID-19. Whole-study context: There were acute and convalescent COVID-19 samples, and they came from the United States, Italy and Spain. T cells, B-cell-depleted T cells, or PBMCs provided the cDNA or gDNA that served as material.

Seattle enrolled patients during active infection and tracked them longitudinally. The table came from immunoSEQ multiplex PCR; TCRdb's copy has only in-frame clones and leaves some out. The sample consists of 250,000 to 300,000 clones, around 88% of them appearing once. The CDR3 contains 14 residues. Trimming took off 3 bases at V and 0 bases at J, with 5 bases between the two ends. Germline CDR1 and CDR2: MDHEN and SYDVKM. The V and J genes are TRBV28 and TRBJ1-4; D call uncertain. Specimen: peripheral blood. The receptor was derived from a woman in her 70s with COVID-19, enrolled during active disease. The CDR3 nucleotides read TGTGCCAGCAGTTTCTCTGCAACTAATGAAAAACTGTTTTTT. This translates into CASSFSATNEKLFF.